One sample yielded the 7 T cell receptor beta chains listed below, sequenced in a study of blood T cell repertoires in COVID-19. TCRdb keeps only in-frame clones here, not all; method: immunoSEQ multiplex PCR. The sample has approximately 410,000 clones, around 86% seen once; the top ten hold more than 1.4%. The sequenced sample was peripheral blood. These receptors were taken from a woman in her 30s with active or convalescent COVID-19.

V usage is TRBV29-1 and J usage is TRBJ1-2, with 7 bases that match TRBD1. V trimming: 5 bases; J trimming: 14 bases; junction bases outside the gene matches: 14. The CDR3 sequence is 12 residues long. CDR1 SQVTM and CDR2 ANQGSEA come from the germline V gene. The CDR3 sequence is CSVPDADRTDTF. The CDR3 DNA reads as TGCAGCGTTCCTGACGCGGACAGGACGGATACCTTC.

In this sample, this clone turned up a few times. The chain recombines TRBV3-1 (or the pseudogene TRBV3-2) with TRBJ1-1; D remains unclear. This CDR3 has 16 residues. CDR1 is LGHDT and CDR2 is YNNKEL in the germline V gene (reference sequence). V lost 5 bases to trimming and J lost 3 bases, with 19 bases between them. The CDR3 nucleotides are TGTGCCAGCAGCTCTCGGACGGGTAGAGGGCACACTGAAGCTTTCTTT. Translation gives CASSSRTGRGHTEAFF.

The chain joins TRBV5-6 to TRBJ1-6; D is undetermined. Germline V gene sequence: CDR1 SGHDT, CDR2 YYEEEE. The CDR3 loop spans 17 amino acids. V was trimmed by 5 bases and J by 0 bases, leaving 15 bases between them. The chain's CDR3 is CASRSTRGSSYNSPLHF. The CDR3 region has the DNA TGTGCCAGCAGGTCGACCAGAGGGAGCTCCTATAATTCACCCCTCCACTTT. Full variable domain (missing parts from reference TRBV5-6 and TRBJ1-6): DAGVTQSPTHLIKTRGQQVTLRCSPKSGHDTVSWYQQALGQGPQFIFQYYEEEERQRGNFPDRFSGHQFPNYSSELNVNALLLGDSALYLCASRSTRGSSYNSPLHFGNGTRLTVT.

V usage is TRBV27 and J usage is TRBJ1-2, with 8 bases aligning to TRBD1. V dropped 5 bases and J dropped 2; count of bases not matched to a gene: 13. The germline CDR1 and CDR2 sequences are MNHEY and SMNVEV (reference sequence). The CDR3 has 17 residues. The CDR3 coding sequence is TGTGCCAGCAGTCCCACCCTTTCGGACAGGGCGAACTATGGCTACACCTTC. Protein product: CASSPTLSDRANYGYTF.

This clone has only a few counts. CDR3 amino acids: CASTSDGGGAWDEQFF. In DNA, the CDR3 is TGTGCCAGCACCTCCGACGGAGGGGGGGCCTGGGATGAGCAGTTCTTC. The genes are TRBV5-5 and TRBJ2-1, with a weak D call TRBD2 (7 bases). The germline V gene has CDR1 SGHKS and CDR2 YYEKEE (reference sequence). CDR3 length: 16 amino acids. Trimming took 6 bases from V and 8 from J, leaving 24 bases between them.

In its sample, this clone was seen a few times. Written as DNA, the CDR3 is TGTGCCAGCAGCGTCCGGCAGGGGCCATATAGCAATCAGCCCCAGCATTTT. As protein: CASSVRQGPYSNQPQHF. The gene calls are TRBV2 and TRBJ1-5, with a tentative D call TRBD1 (6 bases). CDR1 SNHLY and CDR2 FYNNEI come from the germline V gene. The V end was cut by 6 bases, the J end by 0 bases, with 18 bases between. The CDR3 length is 17 residues. Combining the CDR3 with reference TRBV2 and TRBJ1-5 gives the whole variable domain EPEVTQTPSHQVTQMGQEVILRCVPISNHLYFYWYRQILGQKVEFLVSFYNNEISEKSEIFDDQFSVERPDGSNFTLKIRSTKLEDSAMYFCASSVRQGPYSNQPQHFGDGTRLSIL.

This clone turned up a few times. The V call is TRBV7-9, the J call TRBJ2-7; 7 bases are a match to TRBD2. The J segment lost 1 base and the V segment lost 0 bases, leaving 3 bases of the junction unmatched. Germline assignment: CDR1 SEHNR and CDR2 FQNEAQ (reference sequence). The CDR3 totals 15 residues. The DNA for the CDR3 is TGTGCCAGCAGCTTAGCCCAGCGGGGATCCTACGAGCAGTACTTC. It codes for CASSLAQRGSYEQYF.